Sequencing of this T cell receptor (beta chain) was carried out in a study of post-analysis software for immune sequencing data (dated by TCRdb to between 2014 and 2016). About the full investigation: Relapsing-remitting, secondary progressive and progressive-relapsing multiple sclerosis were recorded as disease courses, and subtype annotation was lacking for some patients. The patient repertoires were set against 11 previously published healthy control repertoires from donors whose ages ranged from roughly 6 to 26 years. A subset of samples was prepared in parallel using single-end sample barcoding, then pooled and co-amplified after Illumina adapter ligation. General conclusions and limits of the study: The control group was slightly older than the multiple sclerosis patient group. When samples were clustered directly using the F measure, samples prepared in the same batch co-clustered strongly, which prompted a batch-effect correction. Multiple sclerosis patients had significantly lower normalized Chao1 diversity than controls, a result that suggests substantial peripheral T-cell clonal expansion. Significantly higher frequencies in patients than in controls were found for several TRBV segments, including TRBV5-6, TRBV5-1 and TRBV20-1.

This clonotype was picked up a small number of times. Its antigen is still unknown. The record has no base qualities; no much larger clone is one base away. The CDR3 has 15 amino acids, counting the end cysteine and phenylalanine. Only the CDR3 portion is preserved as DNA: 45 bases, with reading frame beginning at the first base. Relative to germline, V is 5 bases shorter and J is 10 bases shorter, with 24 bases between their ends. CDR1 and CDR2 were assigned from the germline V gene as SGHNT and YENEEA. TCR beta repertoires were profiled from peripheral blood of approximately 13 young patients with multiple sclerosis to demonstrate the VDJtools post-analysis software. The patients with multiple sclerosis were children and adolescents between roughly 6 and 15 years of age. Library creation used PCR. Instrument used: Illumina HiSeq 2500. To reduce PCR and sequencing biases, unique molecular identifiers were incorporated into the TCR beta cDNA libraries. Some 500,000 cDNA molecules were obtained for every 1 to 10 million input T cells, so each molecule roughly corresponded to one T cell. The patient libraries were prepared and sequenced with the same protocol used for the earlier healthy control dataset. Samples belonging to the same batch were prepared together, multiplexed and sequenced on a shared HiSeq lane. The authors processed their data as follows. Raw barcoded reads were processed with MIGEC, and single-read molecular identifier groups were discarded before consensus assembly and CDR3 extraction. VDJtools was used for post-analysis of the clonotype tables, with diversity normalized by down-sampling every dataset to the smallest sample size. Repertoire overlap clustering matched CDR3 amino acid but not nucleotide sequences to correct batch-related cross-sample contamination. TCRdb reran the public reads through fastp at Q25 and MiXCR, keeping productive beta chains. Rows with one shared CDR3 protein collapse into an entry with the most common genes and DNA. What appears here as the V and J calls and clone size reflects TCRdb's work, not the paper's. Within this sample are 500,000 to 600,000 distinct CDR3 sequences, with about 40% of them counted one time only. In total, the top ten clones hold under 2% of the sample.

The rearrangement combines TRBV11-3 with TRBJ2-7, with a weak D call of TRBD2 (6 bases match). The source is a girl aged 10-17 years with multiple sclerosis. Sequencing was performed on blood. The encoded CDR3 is CASSLGLRGGETQYF. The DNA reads TGTGCCAGCAGCCTGGGACTGAGAGGTGGCGAAACCCAGTACTTC.